Sequencing of this TCR beta chain was carried out in a study of regulatory T cells in long-lasting Graves disease. Looked up from germline, CDR1 is MNHEY and CDR2 is SVGAGI. This CDR3 is built from 15 residues. Regarding time point: newly diagnosed GD, antithyroid drugs for less than 3 months. PBMC RNA served as the TCR library source. Arm-PCR of CDR3 regions with iRepertoire HTBI primers generated TCR beta libraries. In the source study's methods: Among the samples, 50 to 80 TRBV and 12 to 15 TRBJ segments were identified. MiXCR was run by TCRdb on the multiplex PCR reads, yielding one entry per CDR3 protein. The authors' filters were not applied to this entry. Among a few hundred thousand distinct CDR3 sequences listed, 12% to 15% were seen once. Study conclusions and caveats: The study found persistent patients shared more public clonotypes (about 3,000) than new patients (about 880). Persistent disease preferred TRBV28, TRBJ1-2 and TRBJ2-5.

Regarding this clonotype: Its antigen is undetermined. A much larger clone is a single base away; this may be a read error.

These data were also filed under a second study, of T cells in Graves' hyperthyroidism and ophthalmopathy. That study adds: No ophthalmopathy progression within 18 months constituted stable Graves' hyperthyroidism.

The clonotype comes from a woman aged 45-60 years with Graves disease. The chain joins TRBV6-5 to TRBJ1-6; 7 nucleotides match TRBD1. The source was peripheral blood mononuclear cells (PBMCs), collected at new diagnosis, from a patient treated with antithyroid drugs. CDR3 DNA: TGTGCCGGCAGATTCTCGACAGGGACATATTCACCCCTCCACTTT. Residues: CAGRFSTGTYSPLHF.